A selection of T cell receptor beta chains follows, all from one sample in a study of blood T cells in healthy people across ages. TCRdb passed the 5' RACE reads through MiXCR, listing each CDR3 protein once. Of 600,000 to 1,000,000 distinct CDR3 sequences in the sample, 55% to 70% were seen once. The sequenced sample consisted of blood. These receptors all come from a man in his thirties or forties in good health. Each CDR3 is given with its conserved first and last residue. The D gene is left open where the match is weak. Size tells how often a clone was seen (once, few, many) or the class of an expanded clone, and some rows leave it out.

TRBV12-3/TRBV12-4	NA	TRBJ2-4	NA	TGTGCCAGCAGTTATTTCGAGGGGAACATTCAGTACTTC	CASSYFEGNIQYF
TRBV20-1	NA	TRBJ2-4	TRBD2	TGCAGTGCGCCCCGGGACTACTATTCGAACATTCAGTACTTC	CSAPRDYYSNIQYF
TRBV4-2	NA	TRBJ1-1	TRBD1	TGTGCCAGCAGCCAGGGACTACAGGGGGCCGCTTTCTTT	CASSQGLQGAAFF
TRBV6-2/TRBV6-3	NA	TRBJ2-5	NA	TGTGCCAGCAGTCCCGCAGGGACGGAGACCCAGTACTTC	CASSPAGTETQYF
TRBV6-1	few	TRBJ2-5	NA	TGTGCCGGATCACAGGGAGAAAAAGAGACCCAGTACTTC	CAGSQGEKETQYF
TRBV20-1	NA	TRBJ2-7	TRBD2	TGCAGTGCTGGCCCCGGGACTAGCGGGAGTGTCGGCTACGAGCAGTACTTC	CSAGPGTSGSVGYEQYF
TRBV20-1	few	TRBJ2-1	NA	TGCAGTGCTAGCACGGGGAGGCGGTCCTACAATGAGCAGTTCTTC	CSASTGRRSYNEQFF
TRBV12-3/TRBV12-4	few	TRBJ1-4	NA	TGTGCCAGCAGTTTCCTTGACGGGGCACATGAAAAACTGTTTTTT	CASSFLDGAHEKLFF
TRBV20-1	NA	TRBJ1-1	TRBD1	TGCAGTGCTAGAGACGGGACAGTGGACACTGAAGCTTTCTTT	CSARDGTVDTEAFF
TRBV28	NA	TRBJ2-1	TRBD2	TGTGCCAGCAGAACACGGGGGGGGGGATCGGATGAGCAGTTCTTC	CASRTRGGGSDEQFF
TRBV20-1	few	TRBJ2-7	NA	TGCAGTGCTAGGGTCCTACGCACCGGGGTGTCCGAGCAGTACTTC	CSARVLRTGVSEQYF
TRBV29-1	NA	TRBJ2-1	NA	TGCAGCGTTGCGCGGGCGACGTACAATGAGCAGTTCTTC	CSVARATYNEQFF
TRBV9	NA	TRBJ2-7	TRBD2	TGTGCCTGCAGCTACGGCGGGGGGCCCGACTACGAGCAGTACTTC	CACSYGGGPDYEQYF
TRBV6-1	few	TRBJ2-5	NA	TGTGCCAGCAGTGGGGAGTTCGGGCAAGAGACCCAGTACTTC	CASSGEFGQETQYF
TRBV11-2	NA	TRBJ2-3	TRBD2	TGTGCCAGCAGCTTAGCAGCGGGAGGGAGGGATACGCAGTATTTT	CASSLAAGGRDTQYF
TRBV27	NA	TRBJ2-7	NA	TGTGCCAGCAGTTTAAAGAACCGGGACGAGCAGTACTTC	CASSLKNRDEQYF
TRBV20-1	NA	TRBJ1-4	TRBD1	TGCAGTGCCAGGGGACAGAATAATGAAAAACTGTTTTTT	CSARGQNNEKLFF
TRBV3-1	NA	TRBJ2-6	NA	TGTGCCAGCAGCCAAAATACAGTGGCTGGGGCCAACGTCCTGACTTTC	CASSQNTVAGANVLTF
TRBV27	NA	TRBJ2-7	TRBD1	TGTGCCAGCAGTTATAGGACAGGGTATTACGAGCAGTACTTC	CASSYRTGYYEQYF
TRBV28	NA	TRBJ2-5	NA	TGTGCCAGCAGTTTATGGACGACGGGACTCGGAGAGACCCAGTACTTC	CASSLWTTGLGETQYF
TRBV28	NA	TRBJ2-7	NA	TGTGCCAGCAGTTTAACCATCTCCTACGAGCAGTACTTC	CASSLTISYEQYF
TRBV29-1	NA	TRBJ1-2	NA	TGCAGCGTTGAAGGGGGCAGCTCTTATGGCTACACCTTC	CSVEGGSSYGYTF
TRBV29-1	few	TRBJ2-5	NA	TGCAGCGTATCCTCGGACAGTTCTTCTTCAGAGACCCAGTACTTC	CSVSSDSSSSETQYF
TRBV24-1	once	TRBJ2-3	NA	TGTGCCACCAGTGAGATCGGGGGCGATACGCAGTATTTT	CATSEIGGDTQYF
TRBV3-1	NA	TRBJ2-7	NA	TGTGCCAGCAGCCAAGGGGGGCACGGTATCTACGAGCAGTACTTC	CASSQGGHGIYEQYF
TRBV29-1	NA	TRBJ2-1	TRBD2	TGCAGCGTTGAAGCAACCAGCGGGAGCTCATTTAGTGAGCAGTTCTTC	CSVEATSGSSFSEQFF
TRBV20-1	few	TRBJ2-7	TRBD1	TGCAGTGTTGATACGGGACAGGGAGCGGACGAGCAGTACTTC	CSVDTGQGADEQYF
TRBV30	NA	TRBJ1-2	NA	TGTGCCTGGAGTGTAGGTTGGACCAATGGCTACACCTTC	CAWSVGWTNGYTF
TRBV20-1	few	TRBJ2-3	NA	TGCAGTGCTAGAGATCTCTACGCCCCCACAGATACGCAGTATTTT	CSARDLYAPTDTQYF
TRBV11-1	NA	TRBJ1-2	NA	TGTGCCAGCAGCCCGAGGACAGAGGGGAATGGCTACACCTTC	CASSPRTEGNGYTF
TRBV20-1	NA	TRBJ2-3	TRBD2	TGCAGTGCTAGAGCTCGGACCCTCAGGACTAGCGGGAGCACAGATACGCAGTATTTT	CSARARTLRTSGSTDTQYF
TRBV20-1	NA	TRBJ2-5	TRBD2	TGCAGTGCTAGATTTACTAGCGGGGGGAAGACCCAGTACTTC	CSARFTSGGKTQYF
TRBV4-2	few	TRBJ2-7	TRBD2	TGTGCCAGCTCCGCCCTAGCGACGGGGGGGAACGAGCAGTACTTC	CASSALATGGNEQYF
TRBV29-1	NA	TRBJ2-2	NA	TGCAGCGCCCGAACCGGGACCCGCACCGGGGAGCTGTTTTTT	CSARTGTRTGELFF
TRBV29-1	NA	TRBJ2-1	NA	TGCAGCGCCGTGGAGACCGGGGGTTCCAATGAGCAGTTCTTC	CSAVETGGSNEQFF
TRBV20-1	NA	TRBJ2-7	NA	TGCAGTGCTACACGGGACCTAAGCTCCTACGAGCAGTACTTC	CSATRDLSSYEQYF
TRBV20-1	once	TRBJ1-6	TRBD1	TGCAGTGCTAGGGGCACCGGGGGACAGGTTAATTCACCCCTCCACTTT	CSARGTGGQVNSPLHF
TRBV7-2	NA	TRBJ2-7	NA	TGTGCCAGCAGCGCTAATAGGTACGAGCAGTACTTC	CASSANRYEQYF